This is a list of T cell receptor beta chains from one sample in a study of cytotoxic CD8 clonotypes in ibrutinib-treated CLL. TCRdb's table, derived via immunoSEQ multiplex PCR, lists solely in-frame clones and lacks some. The repertoire includes about 130,000 clones, roughly three quarters of them detected once, and around 13% sits in the top ten. The sample was PBMCs, taken after 12 months of ibrutinib treatment. The receptors here all came from a human donor with chronic lymphocytic leukemia. The CDR3 runs from the conserved cysteine through the conserved F or W. A D gene is named only where the DNA matches it firmly. Size values are once, few and many counts, or a class for expanded clones, and some rows have none.

clone size	V gene	D gene	J gene	CDR3 protein	CDR3 DNA
.	TRBV5-1	TRBD1	TRBJ1-1	CASSRGDRGNTEAFF	TGCGCCAGCAGCCGTGGGGACAGGGGTAATACTGAAGCTTTCTTT
few	TRBV11-2	.	TRBJ2-2	CASSPVGSTGELFF	TGTGCCAGCAGCCCGGTGGGGTCGACCGGGGAGCTGTTTTTT
.	TRBV14	.	TRBJ1-1	CASSQEQNTEAFF	TGTGCCAGCAGCCAAGAGCAGAACACTGAAGCTTTCTTT
.	TRBV7-9	.	TRBJ2-3	CASRGVDTDTQYF	TGTGCCAGCAGGGGGGTTGATACAGATACGCAGTATTTT
.	TRBV18	.	TRBJ2-5	CASSPEGEETQYF	TGTGCCAGCTCACCCGAAGGGGAAGAGACCCAGTACTTC
once	TRBV10-3	TRBD1	TRBJ1-4	CAISSGTGGVNEKLFF	TGTGCCATCAGCTCCGGAACAGGGGGCGTAAATGAAAAACTGTTTTTT
few	TRBV12-1	.	TRBJ2-5	CAITGEQGVSQETQYF	TGTGCCATTACCGGCGAGCAGGGCGTCAGCCAAGAGACCCAGTACTTC
.	TRBV11-2	.	TRBJ2-5	CASSAPRIFGPQETQYF	TGTGCCAGCAGCGCCCCTAGGATTTTTGGGCCGCAAGAGACCCAGTACTTC
.	TRBV4-3	.	TRBJ2-6	CASSQEALQRSSGANVLTF	TGCGCCAGCAGCCAAGAAGCGCTTCAGCGTTCCTCTGGGGCCAACGTCCTGACTTTC
.	TRBV6-1	.	TRBJ1-2	CASNLGGDNYGYTF	TGTGCCAGCAACCTCGGAGGCGATAACTATGGCTACACCTTC
.	TRBV5-1	.	TRBJ2-1	CASSLGARSLDEQFF	TGCGCCAGCAGCTTGGGGGCTAGAAGCTTGGATGAGCAGTTCTTC
.	TRBV5-1	.	TRBJ1-2	CASSPGPPGDYGYTF	TGCGCCAGCAGCCCCGGGCCCCCCGGGGACTATGGCTACACCTTC
.	TRBV6-6	.	TRBJ1-4	CASSRRAVATNEKLFF	TGTGCCAGCAGTCGGAGAGCAGTTGCAACTAATGAAAAACTGTTTTTT
.	TRBV5-1	TRBD1	TRBJ1-3	CASSLGGDRGQNTIYF	TGCGCCAGCAGCTTAGGAGGGGACAGGGGACAAAACACCATATATTTT
.	TRBV28	TRBD1	TRBJ1-4	CASSSPGQINEKLFF	TGTGCCAGCAGTTCCCCGGGACAGATTAATGAAAAACTGTTTTTT
.	TRBV4-3	.	TRBJ1-3	CASSQEWRSSGNTIYF	TGCGCCAGCAGCCAAGAGTGGAGGAGCTCTGGAAACACCATATATTTT
.	TRBV5-4	.	TRBJ2-1	CASGVSSYNEQFF	TGTGCCAGCGGAGTGAGCTCCTACAATGAGCAGTTCTTC
once	TRBV5-1	TRBD2	TRBJ2-1	CASSKGLAGRNEQFF	TGCGCCAGCAGCAAGGGACTAGCGGGAAGGAATGAGCAGTTCTTC
.	TRBV7-9	.	TRBJ2-7	CASSSIFQGSEQYF	TGTGCCAGCAGCTCAATATTTCAGGGAAGCGAGCAGTACTTC
.	TRBV27	TRBD2	TRBJ2-1	CASSLGTSGSYYNEQFF	TGTGCCAGCAGTTTAGGGACTAGCGGGAGTTACTACAATGAGCAGTTCTTC
.	TRBV5-4	.	TRBJ2-5	CASSLASREETQYF	TGTGCCAGCAGCTTGGCCTCTAGGGAAGAGACCCAGTACTTC
few	TRBV4-2	TRBD2	TRBJ2-5	CASSQDRAGEETQYF	TGTGCCAGCAGCCAAGATAGAGCGGGAGAAGAGACCCAGTACTTC
.	TRBV4-2	.	TRBJ2-2	CASSQPMGTGELFF	TGTGCCAGCAGCCAACCGATGGGCACCGGGGAGCTGTTTTTT
.	TRBV4-3	.	TRBJ2-5	CASSQDRSQETQYF	TGCGCCAGCAGCCAAGACAGGAGCCAAGAGACCCAGTACTTC
.	TRBV11-2	.	TRBJ2-7	CASSSPAVATYEQYF	TGTGCCAGCAGCTCCCCGGCCGTCGCCACCTACGAGCAGTACTTC
.	TRBV4-1	.	TRBJ2-3	CASSRHRTGTDTQYF	TGCGCCAGCAGCCGGCACCGGACCGGCACAGATACGCAGTATTTT
.	TRBV7-9	TRBD2	TRBJ2-7	CASSPAFSGGNEQYF	TGTGCCAGCAGCCCCGCTTTTAGCGGGGGCAACGAGCAGTACTTC
.	TRBV6-5	TRBD2	TRBJ2-7	CASSYIAGGAYEQYF	TGTGCCAGCAGTTACATAGCGGGGGGAGCCTACGAGCAGTACTTC
.	TRBV4-3	.	TRBJ2-1	CASSQDPGQYNEQFF	TGCGCCAGCAGCCAAGATCCAGGGCAGTACAATGAGCAGTTCTTC
.	TRBV30	TRBD2	TRBJ2-7	CAWSGTSGRSGYF	TGTGCCTGGTCCGGGACTAGCGGGAGAAGTGGGTACTTC
.	TRBV2	.	TRBJ2-3	CASSEWSDTQYF	TGTGCCAGCAGTGAATGGTCCGATACGCAGTATTTT
.	TRBV7-9	.	TRBJ2-3	CASSFVSADTQYF	TGTGCCAGCAGCTTCGTATCGGCAGATACGCAGTATTTT
.	TRBV5-1	TRBD1	TRBJ1-1	CASSLGDRVFPEAFF	TGCGCCAGCAGCTTGGGAGACAGGGTTTTCCCTGAAGCTTTCTTT
.	TRBV9	.	TRBJ2-5	CASSVSPGSETQYF	TGTGCCAGCAGCGTAAGTCCGGGATCAGAGACCCAGTACTTC
.	TRBV28	TRBD2	TRBJ2-1	CASSSKWGLAGLTYNEQFF	TGTGCCAGCAGTTCCAAGTGGGGACTAGCGGGCCTAACCTACAATGAGCAGTTCTTC
.	TRBV6-5	.	TRBJ2-3	CASRPYYPSTDTQYF	TGTGCCAGCAGACCCTACTACCCTAGCACAGATACGCAGTATTTT
.	TRBV5-1	.	TRBJ2-1	CASSWRDGTYNEQFF	TGCGCCAGCAGCTGGCGGGACGGTACCTACAATGAGCAGTTCTTC
once	TRBV4-2	.	TRBJ1-2	CASSPMTDNYGYTF	TGTGCCAGCAGCCCAATGACAGATAACTATGGCTACACCTTC